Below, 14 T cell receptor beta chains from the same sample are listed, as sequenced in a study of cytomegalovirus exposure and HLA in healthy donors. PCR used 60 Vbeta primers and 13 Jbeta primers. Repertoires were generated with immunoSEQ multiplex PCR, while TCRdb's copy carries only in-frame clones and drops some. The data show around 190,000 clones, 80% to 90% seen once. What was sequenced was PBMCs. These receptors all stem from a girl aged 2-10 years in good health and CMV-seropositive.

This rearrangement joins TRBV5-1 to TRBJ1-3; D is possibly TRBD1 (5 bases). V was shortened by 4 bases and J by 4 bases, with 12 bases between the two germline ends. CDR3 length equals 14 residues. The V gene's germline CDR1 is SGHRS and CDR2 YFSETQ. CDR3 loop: CASSDARQGNTIYF. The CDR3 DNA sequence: TGCGCCAGCAGCGACGCTAGACAGGGAAACACCATATATTTT.

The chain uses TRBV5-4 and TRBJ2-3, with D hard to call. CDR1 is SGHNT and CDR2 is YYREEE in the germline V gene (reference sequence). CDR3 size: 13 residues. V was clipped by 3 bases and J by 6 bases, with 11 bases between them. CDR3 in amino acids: CASSSTLPDTQYF. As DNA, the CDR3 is TGTGCCAGCAGCTCCACATTGCCCGATACGCAGTATTTT.

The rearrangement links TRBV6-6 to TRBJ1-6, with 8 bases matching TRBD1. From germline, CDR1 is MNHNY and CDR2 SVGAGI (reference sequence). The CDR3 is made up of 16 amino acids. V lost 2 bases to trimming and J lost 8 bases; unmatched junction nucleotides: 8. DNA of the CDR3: TGTGCCAGCAGTTACGGGGACAGGTGGCGGTATTCACCCCTCCACTTT. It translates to CASSYGDRWRYSPLHF.

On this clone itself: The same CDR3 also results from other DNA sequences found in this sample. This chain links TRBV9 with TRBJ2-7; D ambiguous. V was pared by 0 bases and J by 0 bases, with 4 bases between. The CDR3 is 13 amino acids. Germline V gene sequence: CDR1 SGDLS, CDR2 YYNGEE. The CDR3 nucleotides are TGTGCCAGCAGCGTAGGGAGCTCCTACGAGCAGTACTTC. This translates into CASSVGSSYEQYF.

CDR3 sequence (DNA): TGTGCCTGGATTTTGGACAGGGAACACTATGGCTACACCTTC. Amino acids: CAWILDREHYGYTF. The rearrangement joins TRBV30 to TRBJ1-2, with 8 bases matching TRBD1. Unmatched junction bases numbered 7, after V lost 4 bases and J lost 3 bases. The germline CDR1 and CDR2 sequences are GTSNPN and SVGIG (reference sequence). The CDR3 has 14 residues. Together with reference TRBV30 and TRBJ1-2, the CDR3 gives the full variable domain: SQTIHQWPATLVQPVGSPLSLECTVEGTSNPNLYWYRQAAGRGLQLLFYSVGIGQISSEVPQNLSASRPQDRQFILSSKKLLLSDSGFYLCAWILDREHYGYTFGSGTRLTVV.

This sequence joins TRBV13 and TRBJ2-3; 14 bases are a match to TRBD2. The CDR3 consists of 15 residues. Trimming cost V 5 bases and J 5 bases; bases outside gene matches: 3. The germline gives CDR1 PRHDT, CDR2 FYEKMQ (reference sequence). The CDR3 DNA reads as TGTGCCAGCAGCCACGGACTAGCGGGAGGAGATACGCAGTATTTT. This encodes CASSHGLAGGDTQYF.

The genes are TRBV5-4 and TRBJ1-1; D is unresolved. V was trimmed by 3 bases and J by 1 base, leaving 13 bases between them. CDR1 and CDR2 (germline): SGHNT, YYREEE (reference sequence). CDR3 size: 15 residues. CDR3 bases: TGTGCCAGCAGCTCCCTCGGCGGGGAGAACACTGAAGCTTTCTTT. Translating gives CASSSLGGENTEAFF.

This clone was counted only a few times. The CDR3 DNA reads TGTGCCAGCTCACGGACAGGGGGCGCTATAGATAGTTCACCCCTCCACTTT. It encodes CASSRTGGAIDSSPLHF. The J gene is TRBJ1-6, the V gene TRBV18; 11 bases fit TRBD1. In germline, CDR1 is KGHSH, CDR2 LQKENI. The CDR3 sequence is 17 residues long. V was clipped by 4 bases and J by 9 bases; unmatched bases: 11.

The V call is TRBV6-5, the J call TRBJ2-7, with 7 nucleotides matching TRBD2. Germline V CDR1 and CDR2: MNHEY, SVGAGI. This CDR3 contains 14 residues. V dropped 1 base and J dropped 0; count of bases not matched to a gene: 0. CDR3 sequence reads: CASSYLAGSYEQYF. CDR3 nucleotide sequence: TGTGCCAGCAGTTACTTAGCGGGCTCCTACGAGCAGTACTTC.

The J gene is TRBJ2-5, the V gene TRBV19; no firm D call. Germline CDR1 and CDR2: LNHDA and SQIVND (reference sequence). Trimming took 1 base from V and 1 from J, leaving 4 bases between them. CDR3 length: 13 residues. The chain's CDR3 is CASSIAGQETQYF. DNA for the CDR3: TGTGCCAGTAGTATAGCGGGCCAAGAGACCCAGTACTTC. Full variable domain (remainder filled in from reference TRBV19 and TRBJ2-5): DGGITQSPKYLFRKEGQNVTLSCEQNLNHDAMYWYRQDPGQGLRLIYYSQIVNDFQKGDIAEGYSVSREKKESFPLTVTSAQKNPTAFYLCASSIAGQETQYFGPGTRLLVL.

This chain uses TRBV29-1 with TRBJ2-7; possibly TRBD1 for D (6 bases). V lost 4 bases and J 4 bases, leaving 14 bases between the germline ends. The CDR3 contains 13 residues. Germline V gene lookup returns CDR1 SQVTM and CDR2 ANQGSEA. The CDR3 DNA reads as TGCAGCGTTGTCAGGGGAGACGGTTACGAGCAGTACTTC. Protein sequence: CSVVRGDGYEQYF.

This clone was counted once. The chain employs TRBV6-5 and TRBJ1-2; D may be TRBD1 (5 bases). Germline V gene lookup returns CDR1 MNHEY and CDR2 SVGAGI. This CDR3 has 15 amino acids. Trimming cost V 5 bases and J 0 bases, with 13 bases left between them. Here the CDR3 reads CASSQDTAANYGYTF. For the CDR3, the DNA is TGTGCCAGCAGTCAGGACACGGCAGCTAACTATGGCTACACCTTC.

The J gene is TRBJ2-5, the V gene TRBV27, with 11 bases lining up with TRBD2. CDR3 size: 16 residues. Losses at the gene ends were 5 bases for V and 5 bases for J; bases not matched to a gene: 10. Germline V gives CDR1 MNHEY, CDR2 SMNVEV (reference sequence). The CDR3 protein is CASSMTSGAVVETQYF. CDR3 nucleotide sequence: TGTGCCAGCAGTATGACTAGCGGGGCCGTTGTGGAGACCCAGTACTTC.

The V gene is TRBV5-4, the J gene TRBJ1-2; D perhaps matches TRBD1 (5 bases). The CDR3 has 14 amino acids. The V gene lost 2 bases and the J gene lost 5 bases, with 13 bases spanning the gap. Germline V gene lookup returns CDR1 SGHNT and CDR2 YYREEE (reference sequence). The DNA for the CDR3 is TGTGCCAGCAGCTTAGGATGGGGGGTTTATGGCTACACCTTC. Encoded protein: CASSLGWGVYGYTF.